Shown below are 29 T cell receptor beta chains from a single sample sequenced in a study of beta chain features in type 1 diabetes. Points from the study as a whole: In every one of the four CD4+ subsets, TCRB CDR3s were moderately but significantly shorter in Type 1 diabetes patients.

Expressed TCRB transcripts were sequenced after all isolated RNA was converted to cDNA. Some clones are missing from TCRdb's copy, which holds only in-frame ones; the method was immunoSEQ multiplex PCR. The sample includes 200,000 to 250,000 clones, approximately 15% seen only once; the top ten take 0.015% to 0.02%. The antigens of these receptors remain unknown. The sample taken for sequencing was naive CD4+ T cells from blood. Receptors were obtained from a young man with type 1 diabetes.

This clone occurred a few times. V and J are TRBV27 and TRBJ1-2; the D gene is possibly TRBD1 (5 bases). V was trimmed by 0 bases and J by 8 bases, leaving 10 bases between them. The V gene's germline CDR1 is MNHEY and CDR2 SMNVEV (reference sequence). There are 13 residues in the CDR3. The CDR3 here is CASSLSKGMGYTF. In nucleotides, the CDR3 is TGTGCCAGCAGTTTATCGAAGGGGATGGGCTACACCTTC.

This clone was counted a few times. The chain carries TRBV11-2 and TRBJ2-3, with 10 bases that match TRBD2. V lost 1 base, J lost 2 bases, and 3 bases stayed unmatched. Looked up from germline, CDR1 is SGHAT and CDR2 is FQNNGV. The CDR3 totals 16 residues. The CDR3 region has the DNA TGTGCCAGCAGCTTAGGTACTAGCGGGATCACAGATACGCAGTATTTT. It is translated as CASSLGTSGITDTQYF.

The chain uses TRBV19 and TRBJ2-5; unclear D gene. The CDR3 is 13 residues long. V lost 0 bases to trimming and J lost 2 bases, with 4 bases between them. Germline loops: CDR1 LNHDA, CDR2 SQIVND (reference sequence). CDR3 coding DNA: TGTGCCAGTAGTATAGACTCTCAAGAGACCCAGTACTTC. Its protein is CASSIDSQETQYF. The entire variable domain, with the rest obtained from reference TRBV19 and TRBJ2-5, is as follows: DGGITQSPKYLFRKEGQNVTLSCEQNLNHDAMYWYRQDPGQGLRLIYYSQIVNDFQKGDIAEGYSVSREKKESFPLTVTSAQKNPTAFYLCASSIDSQETQYFGPGTRLLVL.

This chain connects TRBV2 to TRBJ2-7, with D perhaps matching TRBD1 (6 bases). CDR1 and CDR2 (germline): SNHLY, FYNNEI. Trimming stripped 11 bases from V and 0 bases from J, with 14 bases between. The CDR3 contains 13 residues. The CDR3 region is CASWDTSSYEQYF. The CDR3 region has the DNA TGTGCCTCCTGGGACACCAGCTCCTACGAGCAGTACTTC.

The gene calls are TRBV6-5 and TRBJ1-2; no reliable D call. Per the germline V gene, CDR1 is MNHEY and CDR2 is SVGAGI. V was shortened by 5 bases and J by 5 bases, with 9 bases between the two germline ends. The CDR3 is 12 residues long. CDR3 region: CASSPSQYGYTF. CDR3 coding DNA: TGTGCCAGCAGTCCCTCCCAGTATGGCTACACCTTC.

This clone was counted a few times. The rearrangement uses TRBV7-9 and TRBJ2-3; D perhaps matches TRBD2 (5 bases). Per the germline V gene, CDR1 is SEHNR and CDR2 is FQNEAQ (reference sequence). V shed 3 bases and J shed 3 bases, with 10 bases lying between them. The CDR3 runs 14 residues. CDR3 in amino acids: CASSFPDLTDTQYF. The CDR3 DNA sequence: TGTGCCAGCAGCTTTCCGGACTTGACAGATACGCAGTATTTT.

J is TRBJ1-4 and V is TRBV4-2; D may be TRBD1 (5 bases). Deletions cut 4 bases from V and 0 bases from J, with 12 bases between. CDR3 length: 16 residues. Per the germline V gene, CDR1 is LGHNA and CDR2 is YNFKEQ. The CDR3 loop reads CASSREEGATNEKLFF. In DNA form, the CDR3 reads TGTGCCAGCAGCCGGGAAGAAGGGGCAACTAATGAAAAACTGTTTTTT.

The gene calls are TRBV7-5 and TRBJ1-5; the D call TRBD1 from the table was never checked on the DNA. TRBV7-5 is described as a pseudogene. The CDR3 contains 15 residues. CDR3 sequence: CARSFVNRGHQPQHF. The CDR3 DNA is TGTGCCAGAAGCTTTGTTAACAGGGGGCATCAGCCCCAGCATTTT.

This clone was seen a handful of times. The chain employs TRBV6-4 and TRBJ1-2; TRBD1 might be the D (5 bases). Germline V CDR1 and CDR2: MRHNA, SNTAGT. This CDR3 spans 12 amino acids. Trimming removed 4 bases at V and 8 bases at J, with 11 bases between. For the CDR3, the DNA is TGTGCCAGCAGTGGACAGACGGGCGGCTACACCTTC. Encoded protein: CASSGQTGGYTF.

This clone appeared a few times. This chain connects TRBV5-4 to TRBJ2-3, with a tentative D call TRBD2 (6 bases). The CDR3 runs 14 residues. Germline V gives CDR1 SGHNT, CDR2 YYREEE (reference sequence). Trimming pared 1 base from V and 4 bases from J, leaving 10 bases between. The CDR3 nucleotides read TGTGCCAGCAGCTTGCCTAGCGAAGCAGATACGCAGTATTTT. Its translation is CASSLPSEADTQYF.

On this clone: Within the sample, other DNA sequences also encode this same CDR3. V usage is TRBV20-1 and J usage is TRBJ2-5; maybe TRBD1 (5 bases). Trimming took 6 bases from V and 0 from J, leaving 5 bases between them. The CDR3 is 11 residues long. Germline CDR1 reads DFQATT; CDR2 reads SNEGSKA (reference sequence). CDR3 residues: CSARDQETQYF. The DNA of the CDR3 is TGCAGTGCCAGGGACCAAGAGACCCAGTACTTC.

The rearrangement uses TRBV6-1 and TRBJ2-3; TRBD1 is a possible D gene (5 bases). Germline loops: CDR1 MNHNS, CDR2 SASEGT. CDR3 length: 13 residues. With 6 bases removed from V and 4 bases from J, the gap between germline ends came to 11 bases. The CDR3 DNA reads TGTGCCAGCAGCGTTCAGGGCCCAGATACGCAGTATTTT. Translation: CASSVQGPDTQYF.

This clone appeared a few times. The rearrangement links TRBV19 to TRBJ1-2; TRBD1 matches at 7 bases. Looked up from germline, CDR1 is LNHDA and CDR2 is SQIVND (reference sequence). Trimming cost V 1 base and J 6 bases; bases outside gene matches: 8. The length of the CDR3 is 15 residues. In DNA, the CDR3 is TGTGCCAGTAGTATAGGCGGGAGGGGGCCGGATGGCTACACCTTC. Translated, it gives CASSIGGRGPDGYTF. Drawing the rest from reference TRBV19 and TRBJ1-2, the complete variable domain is DGGITQSPKYLFRKEGQNVTLSCEQNLNHDAMYWYRQDPGQGLRLIYYSQIVNDFQKGDIAEGYSVSREKKESFPLTVTSAQKNPTAFYLCASSIGGRGPDGYTFGSGTRLTVV.

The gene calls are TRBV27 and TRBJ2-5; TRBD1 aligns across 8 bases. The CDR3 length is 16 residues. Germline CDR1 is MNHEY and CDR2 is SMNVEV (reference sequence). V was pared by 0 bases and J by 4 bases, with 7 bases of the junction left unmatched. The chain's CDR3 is CASSLSWDRSGETQYF. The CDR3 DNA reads TGTGCCAGCAGTTTATCGTGGGACAGGTCGGGAGAGACCCAGTACTTC.

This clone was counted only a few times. The CDR3 nucleotides are TGCAGCGTTGCATGGAGCTCCTACGAGCAGTACTTC. Its protein is CSVAWSSYEQYF. The rearrangement joins TRBV29-1 to TRBJ2-7; D not certain. V shed 4 bases and J shed 0 bases, with 7 bases lying between them. The CDR3 has 12 amino acids. Germline CDR1 SQVTM, CDR2 ANQGSEA.

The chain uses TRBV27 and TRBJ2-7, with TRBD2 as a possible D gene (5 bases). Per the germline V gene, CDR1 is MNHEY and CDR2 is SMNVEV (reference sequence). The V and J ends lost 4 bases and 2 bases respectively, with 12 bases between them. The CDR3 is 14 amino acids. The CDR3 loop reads CASSYAGATYEQYF. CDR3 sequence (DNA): TGTGCCAGCAGTTATGCGGGCGCCACCTACGAGCAGTACTTC.

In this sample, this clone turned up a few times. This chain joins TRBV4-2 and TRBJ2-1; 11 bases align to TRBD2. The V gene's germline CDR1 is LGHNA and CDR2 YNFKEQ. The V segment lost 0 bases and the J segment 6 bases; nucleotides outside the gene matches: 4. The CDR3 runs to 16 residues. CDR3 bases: TGTGCCAGCAGCCAAGATCTGACTAGCGGGACCAATGAGCAGTTCTTC. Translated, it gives CASSQDLTSGTNEQFF.

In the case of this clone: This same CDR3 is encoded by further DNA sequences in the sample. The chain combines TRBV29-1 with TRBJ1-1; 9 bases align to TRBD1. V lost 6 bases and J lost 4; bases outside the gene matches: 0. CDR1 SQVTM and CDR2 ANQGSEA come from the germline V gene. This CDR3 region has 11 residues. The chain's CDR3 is CSVDRGTEAFF. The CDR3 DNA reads TGCAGCGTGGACAGGGGCACTGAAGCTTTCTTT.

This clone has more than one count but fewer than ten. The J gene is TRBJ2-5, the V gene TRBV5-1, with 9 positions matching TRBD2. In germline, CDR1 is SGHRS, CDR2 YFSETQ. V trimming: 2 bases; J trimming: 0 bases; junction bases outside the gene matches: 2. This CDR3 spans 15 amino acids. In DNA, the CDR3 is TGCGCCAGCAGCTTCAGCGGGGGGCACCAAGAGACCCAGTACTTC. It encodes CASSFSGGHQETQYF.

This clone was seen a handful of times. The CDR3 is CASSLRQGTEAFF. DNA of the CDR3: TGTGCCAGCAGCCTCAGACAGGGTACTGAAGCTTTCTTT. The chain employs TRBV11-2 and TRBJ1-1; TRBD1 matches at 7 bases. Losses at the gene ends were 5 bases for V and 5 bases for J; bases not matched to a gene: 5. Germline CDR1 reads SGHAT; CDR2 reads FQNNGV. CDR3 size: 13 residues.

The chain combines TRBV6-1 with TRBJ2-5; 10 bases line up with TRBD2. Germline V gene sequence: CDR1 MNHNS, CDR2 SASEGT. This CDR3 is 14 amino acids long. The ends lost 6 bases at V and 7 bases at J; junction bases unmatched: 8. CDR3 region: CASRQTSGPGTQYF. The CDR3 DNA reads TGTGCCAGCAGACAGACTAGCGGGCCGGGGACCCAGTACTTC.

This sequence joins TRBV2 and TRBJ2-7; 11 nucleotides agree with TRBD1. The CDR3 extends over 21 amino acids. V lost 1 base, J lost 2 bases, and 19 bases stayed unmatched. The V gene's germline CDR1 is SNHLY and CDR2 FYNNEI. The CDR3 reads CASSEGKVGQGGAFRPYEQYF. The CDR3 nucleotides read TGTGCCAGCAGTGAAGGGAAGGTGGGACAGGGGGGCGCGTTTAGGCCCTACGAGCAGTACTTC.

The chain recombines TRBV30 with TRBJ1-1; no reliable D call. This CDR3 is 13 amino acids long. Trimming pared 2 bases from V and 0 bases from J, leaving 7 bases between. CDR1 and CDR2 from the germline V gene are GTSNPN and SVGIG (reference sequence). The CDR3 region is CAWSLQLNTEAFF. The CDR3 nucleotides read TGTGCCTGGAGTTTACAGTTGAACACTGAAGCTTTCTTT.

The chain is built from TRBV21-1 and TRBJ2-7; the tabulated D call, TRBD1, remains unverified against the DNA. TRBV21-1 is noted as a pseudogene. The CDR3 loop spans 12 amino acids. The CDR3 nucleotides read TGTGCCAGCAGCAAAGGGGGACAGGGCATAAACTTC. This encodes CASSKGGQGINF.

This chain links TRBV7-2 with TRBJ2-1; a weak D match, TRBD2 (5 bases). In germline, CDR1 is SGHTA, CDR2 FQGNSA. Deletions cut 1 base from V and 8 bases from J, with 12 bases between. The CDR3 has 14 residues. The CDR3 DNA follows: TGTGCCAGCAGCTTAGGCGGGTCTAAGGATGAGCAGTTCTTC. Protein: CASSLGGSKDEQFF.

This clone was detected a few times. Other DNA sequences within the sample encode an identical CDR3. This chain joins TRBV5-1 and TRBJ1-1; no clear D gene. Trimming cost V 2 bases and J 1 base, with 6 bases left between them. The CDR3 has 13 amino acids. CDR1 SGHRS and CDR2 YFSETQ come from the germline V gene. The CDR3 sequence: CASSFRENTEAFF. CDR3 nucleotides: TGCGCCAGCAGCTTTAGAGAGAACACTGAAGCTTTCTTT.

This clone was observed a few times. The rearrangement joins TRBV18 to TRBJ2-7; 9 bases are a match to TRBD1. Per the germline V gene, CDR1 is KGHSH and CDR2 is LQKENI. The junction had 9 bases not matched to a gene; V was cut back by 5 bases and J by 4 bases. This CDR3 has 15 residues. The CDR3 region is CASSSVGTGLYEQYF. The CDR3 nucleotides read TGTGCCAGCTCATCCGTCGGGACAGGGTTATACGAGCAGTACTTC.

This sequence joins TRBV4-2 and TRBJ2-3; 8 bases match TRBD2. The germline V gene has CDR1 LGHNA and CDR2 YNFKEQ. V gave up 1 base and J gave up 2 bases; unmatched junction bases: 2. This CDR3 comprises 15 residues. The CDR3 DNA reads TGTGCCAGCAGCCAAGGGCGGGGGGACACAGATACGCAGTATTTT. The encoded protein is CASSQGRGDTDTQYF.

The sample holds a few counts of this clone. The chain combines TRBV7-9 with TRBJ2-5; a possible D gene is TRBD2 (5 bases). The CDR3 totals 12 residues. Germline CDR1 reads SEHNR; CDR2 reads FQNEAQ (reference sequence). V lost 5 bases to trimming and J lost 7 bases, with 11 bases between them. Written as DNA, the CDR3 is TGTGCCAGCAGCCAGGCGGGCGGGACCCAGTACTTC. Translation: CASSQAGGTQYF.